Described below is a single T cell receptor beta chain sequence and its context. This clonotype has just a few counts. The antigen this receptor binds is unknown. Base quality data are lacking; no much larger clone is found one base away. V was cut back by 5 bases and J by 6 bases, leaving a gap of 14 bases between them. As encoded in the germline V gene, CDR1 is SGHVS while CDR2 is FNYEAQ. The CDR3 starts with the cysteine, ends with the phenylalanine, and has 13 residues. Only the CDR3 portion is preserved as DNA: 39 bases, with reading frame beginning at the first base. This record belongs to a study of naive and memory T cell subsets (dated by TCRdb to the late 2010s). For the wider study: Sorted naive and memory T cell subsets from peripheral blood were analyzed in the study using a UMI-based, open-source pipeline for TCR alpha and beta sequencing. RNA was DNase-treated and reverse transcribed with TCR constant-region primers, mostly using SuperScript III. The functional CMV T cell responses agreed completely with IgG serology results.

From the second PCR step onward, the TCR alpha chain libraries and the TCR beta chain libraries were amplified separately. The CMV status of each donor was determined by measuring IFNgamma production from CD4+ T cells after fresh PBMCs had been stimulated overnight with CMV viral lysate. CD4 T cells were positively selected using Miltenyi beads, after which CD8 T cells were positively selected from the CD4-negative fraction. After staining for CD3, CD4, CD8, CD45RA, CD27 and a live/dead dye, cells were sorted on a BD Aria II into four subsets based on CD45RA and CD27. Blood came from a few healthy volunteers, each fractionated into CD4 and CD8 T cells and then into four differentiation subsets. Approximately 0.13 L of peripheral blood was drawn per donor, and PBMC were isolated by Ficoll-Paque PLUS density-gradient centrifugation. After sorting, cells were lysed in RLT buffer, RNA was extracted using a Qiagen RNeasy kit, and the extracted RNA was stored at -80 degrees C.

The method behind the library was UMI-ligation and nested PCR. The beta constant-region primer consisted of an equimolar mixture of two oligonucleotides that together covered TRBC1 and TRBC2. The ligated cDNA went through four rounds of PCR with nested alpha and beta constant-region primers together with the SP2 primer. A single-stranded oligonucleotide bearing the SP2 primer plus a 12-nucleotide UMI was ligated onto the 3' end of the cDNA by T4 RNA ligase 1. The ligation reaction was incubated at 16°C for roughly 18-25 hours. PCR2 was typically performed as a SYBR Green qPCR and was stopped at a predetermined threshold so that over-amplification was prevented. Every purification after the first one was done using Agencourt AMPure XP magnetic beads. Libraries were quantified by Qubit and checked on a TapeStation, with a main peak expected near 650 bp. Pooled libraries were sequenced on an Illumina MiSeq with v2 2x251 paired-end kits, typically giving about 0.9-2.1 million reads per sample. Each sample was pooled at 4 nM, and roughly 5-7% PhiX was included to help cluster recognition. The paper's data handling went like this. Using tag matching that tolerated one base-pair mismatch, Decombinator assigned V and J genes to FASTQ reads that had been processed by Demultiplexor. Collapsinator relied on UMIs to fix sequencing errors as well as frequency errors caused by PCR heterogeneity. CDR3Translator translated TCRs and extracted CDR3s from the conserved cysteine to the FGXG phenylalanine, flagging non-productive sequences. Repertoires were subsampled to equal numbers of UMI-defined TCRs before Gini, Shannon entropy and inverse Simpson indices were calculated. Within the linear range, a power law was fitted to clonotype abundance distributions using maximum likelihood. For one naive CD8 sample, the pipeline and MIGEC produced similar UMI counts, unique TCR numbers and clonal distributions. In one analysis, naive TCRs also found in any memory subset of the same donor were removed from the naive repertoire. A set of several thousand CMV-associated CDR3 sequences, compiled from VDJdb and a published dataset, was used to search the repertoires. TCRdb cleaned the public reads at Q25 with fastp, built clones with MiXCR and kept in-frame beta chains. Each CDR3 protein appears once, grouped with its most common genes and DNA. Clone size and V and J calls follow TCRdb, not the original study. The sample table contains more than 95,000 distinct CDR3 sequences; only one count was recorded for roughly 15% of them. Approximately 2.8% of the sample is in the top ten clones.

The full study reports these points: Clonotypes were defined as single alpha or beta chain sequences, not paired alpha/beta receptors. A few larger clonotypes were found in naive repertoires, especially CD8, and these larger clonotypes were possibly memory cells re-expressing CD45RA. TCR abundance followed a power law whose exponent differed between naive and memory subsets but was consistent across the three individuals. Gini index rose and Shannon and inverse Simpson diversity fell from naive through CM, EM and EMRA in both CD4 and CD8 cells. After error correction, only a single occurrence was seen for over 85% of naive TCR sequences, so much steeper abundance distributions were produced than in memory subsets. The repertoire findings for the naive and memory subsets could not be validated against a ground truth because none was available. RNA-based TCR counts may be affected by expression changes linked to T cell activation and differentiation.

Input material: naive CD8+ T cells from blood. The sample's cell subset or site label, decoded: naive T cells, CD45RA high CD27+. The chain employs TRBV7-6 and TRBJ2-7; the best D guess is TRBD2, with 5 bases matching. This clonotype was obtained from a human donor in good health. The CDR3 has the sequence CASSPRTVREQYF. The nucleotides read TGTGCCAGCAGCCCCCGGACTGTTCGCGAGCAGTACTTC. Where the CDR3 stops, the reference TRBV7-6 and TRBJ2-7 genes take over; the full variable domain is GAGVSQSPRYKVTKRGQDVALRCDPISGHVSLYWYRQALGQGPEFLTYFNYEAQQDKSGLPNDRFSAERPEGSISTLTIQRTEQRDSAMYRCASSPRTVREQYFGPGTRLTVT.